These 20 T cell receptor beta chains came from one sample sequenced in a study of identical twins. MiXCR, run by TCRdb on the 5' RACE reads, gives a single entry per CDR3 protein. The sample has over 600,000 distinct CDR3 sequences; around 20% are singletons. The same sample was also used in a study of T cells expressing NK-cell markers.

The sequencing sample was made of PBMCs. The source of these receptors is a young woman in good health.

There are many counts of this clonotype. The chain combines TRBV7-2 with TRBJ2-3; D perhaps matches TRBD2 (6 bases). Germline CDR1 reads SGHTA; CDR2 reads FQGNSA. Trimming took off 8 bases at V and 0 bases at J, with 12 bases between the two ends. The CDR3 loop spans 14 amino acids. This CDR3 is CASQSGRSTDTQYF. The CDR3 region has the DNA TGTGCCAGCCAAAGTGGGAGGAGCACAGATACGCAGTATTTT.

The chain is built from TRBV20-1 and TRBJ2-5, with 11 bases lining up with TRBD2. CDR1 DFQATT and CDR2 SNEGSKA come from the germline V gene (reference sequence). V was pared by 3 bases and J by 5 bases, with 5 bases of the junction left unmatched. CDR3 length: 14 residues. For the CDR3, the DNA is TGCAGTGCTAGTCTAGCGGGGGGCTATGAGACCCAGTACTTC. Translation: CSASLAGGYETQYF.

The CDR3 reads CASSVQGTYNEQFF. The CDR3 coding sequence is TGTGCCAGCAGCGTCCAGGGGACGTACAATGAGCAGTTCTTC. The gene calls are TRBV9 and TRBJ2-1; D might be TRBD1 (6 bases). This CDR3 comprises 14 residues. Germline V CDR1 and CDR2: SGDLS, YYNGEE. V lost 2 bases to trimming and J lost 4 bases, with 10 bases between them.

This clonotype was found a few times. The CDR3 DNA reads TGTGCCAGCAGTCGCGGGGGGCTCAACTCAGAGACCCAGTACTTC. As protein: CASSRGGLNSETQYF. The chain employs TRBV12-3 or TRBV12-4 and TRBJ2-5; TRBD2 matches 8 bases. The V and J ends lost 5 bases and 4 bases, in that order; junction bases with no gene match: 9. The CDR3 extends over 15 amino acids.

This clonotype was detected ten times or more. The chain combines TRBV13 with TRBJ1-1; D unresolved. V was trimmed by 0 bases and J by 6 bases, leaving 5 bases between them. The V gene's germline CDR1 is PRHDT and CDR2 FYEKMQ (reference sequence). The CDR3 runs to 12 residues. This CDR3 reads CASSLGWAEAFF. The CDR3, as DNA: TGTGCCAGCAGCTTAGGGTGGGCTGAAGCTTTCTTT. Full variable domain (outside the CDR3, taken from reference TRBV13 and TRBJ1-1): AAGVIQSPRHLIKEKRETATLKCYPIPRHDTVYWYQQGPGQDPQFLISFYEKMQSDKGSIPDRFSAQQFSDYHSELNMSSLELGDSALYFCASSLGWAEAFFGQGTRLTVV.

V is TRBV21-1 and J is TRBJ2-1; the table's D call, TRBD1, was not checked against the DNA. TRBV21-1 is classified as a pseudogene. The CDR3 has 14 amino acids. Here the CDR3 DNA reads TGTGCCATTGTACCGGGACATCATTTAAATGAGCAGTTCTTC. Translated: CAIVPGHHLNEQFF.

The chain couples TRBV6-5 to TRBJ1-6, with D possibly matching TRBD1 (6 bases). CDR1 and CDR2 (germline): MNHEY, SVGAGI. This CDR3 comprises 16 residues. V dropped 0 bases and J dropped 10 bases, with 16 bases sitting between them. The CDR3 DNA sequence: TGTGCCAGCAGTTACTCCAAAGGACAGCTTGGATCACCCCTCCACTTT. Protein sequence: CASSYSKGQLGSPLHF.

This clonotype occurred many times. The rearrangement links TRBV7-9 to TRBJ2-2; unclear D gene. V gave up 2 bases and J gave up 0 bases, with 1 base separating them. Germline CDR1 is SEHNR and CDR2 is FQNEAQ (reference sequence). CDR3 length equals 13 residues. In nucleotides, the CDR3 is TGTGCCAGCAGCTTACCGAACACCGGGGAGCTGTTTTTT. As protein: CASSLPNTGELFF.

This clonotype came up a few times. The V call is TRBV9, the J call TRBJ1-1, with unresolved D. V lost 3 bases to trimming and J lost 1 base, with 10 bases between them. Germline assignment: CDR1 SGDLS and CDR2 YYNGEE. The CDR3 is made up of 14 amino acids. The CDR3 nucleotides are TGTGCCAGCAGCGCAGACCTAGGGAACACTGAAGCTTTCTTT. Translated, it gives CASSADLGNTEAFF.

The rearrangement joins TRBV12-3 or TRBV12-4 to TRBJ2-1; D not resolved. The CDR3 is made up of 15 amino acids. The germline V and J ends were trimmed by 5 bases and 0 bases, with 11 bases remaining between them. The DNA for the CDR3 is TGTGCCAGCAGTAACTTAGCTAGCTCCTACAATGAGCAGTTCTTC. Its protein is CASSNLASSYNEQFF.

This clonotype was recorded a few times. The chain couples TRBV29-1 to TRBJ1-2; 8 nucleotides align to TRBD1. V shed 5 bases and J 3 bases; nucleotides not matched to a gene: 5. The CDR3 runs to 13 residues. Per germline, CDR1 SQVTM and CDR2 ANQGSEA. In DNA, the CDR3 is TGCAGCGTTCCGGACAGGGTGGACTATGGCTACACCTTC. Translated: CSVPDRVDYGYTF.

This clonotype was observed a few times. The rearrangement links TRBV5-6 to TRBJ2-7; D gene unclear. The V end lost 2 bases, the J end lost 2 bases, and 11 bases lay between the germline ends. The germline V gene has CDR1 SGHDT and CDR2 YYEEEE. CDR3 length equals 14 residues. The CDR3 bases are TGTGCCAGCAGCTTCTATGGACGGGCCTACGAGCAGTACTTC. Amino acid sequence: CASSFYGRAYEQYF.

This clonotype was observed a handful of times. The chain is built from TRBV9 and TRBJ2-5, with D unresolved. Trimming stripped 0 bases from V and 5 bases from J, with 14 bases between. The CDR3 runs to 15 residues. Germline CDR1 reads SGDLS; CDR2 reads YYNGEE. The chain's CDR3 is CASSVEAGWVETQYF. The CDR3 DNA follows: TGTGCCAGCAGCGTAGAGGCCGGGTGGGTGGAGACCCAGTACTTC.

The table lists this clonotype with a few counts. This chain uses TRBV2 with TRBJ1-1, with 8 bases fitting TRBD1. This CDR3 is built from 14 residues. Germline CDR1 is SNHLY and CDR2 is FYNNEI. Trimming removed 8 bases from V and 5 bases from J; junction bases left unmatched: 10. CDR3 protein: CASPTGDFRTEAFF. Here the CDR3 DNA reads TGTGCCAGCCCGACAGGGGATTTTCGTACTGAAGCTTTCTTT.

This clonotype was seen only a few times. The CDR3 loop reads CSATKVAGGLHTQYF. Here the CDR3 DNA reads TGCAGTGCTACCAAGGTAGCGGGGGGACTTCATACGCAGTATTTT. The chain has TRBV20-1 and TRBJ2-3, with TRBD2 matching 10 bases. CDR1 and CDR2 from the germline V gene are DFQATT and SNEGSKA (reference sequence). CDR3 length: 15 residues. V lost 4 bases and J lost 7; bases outside the gene matches: 11.

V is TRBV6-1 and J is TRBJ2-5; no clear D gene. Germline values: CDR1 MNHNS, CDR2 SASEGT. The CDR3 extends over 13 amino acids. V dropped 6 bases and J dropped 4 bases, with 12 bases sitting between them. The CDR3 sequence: CASRRRLRETQYF. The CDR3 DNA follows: TGTGCCAGCAGGAGAAGGTTGCGAGAGACCCAGTACTTC.

The CDR3 nucleotides read TGTGCCAGCAGCGTACTGGACCGGAACACTGAAGCTTTCTTT. It codes for CASSVLDRNTEAFF. This rearrangement joins TRBV9 to TRBJ1-1; no clear D. The CDR3 runs to 14 residues. With 1 base removed from V and 1 base from J, the gap between germline ends came to 8 bases. Germline CDR1 is SGDLS and CDR2 is YYNGEE.

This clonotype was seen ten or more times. CDR3 sequence reads: CASSLDLGGNTIYF. Written as DNA, the CDR3 is TGCGCCAGCAGCTTGGACCTCGGAGGAAACACCATATATTTT. J is TRBJ1-3 and V is TRBV5-1; D uncertain. The germline V gene has CDR1 SGHRS and CDR2 YFSETQ. The ends were cut back, 0 bases at V and 4 bases at J, with 8 bases in the middle. The length of the CDR3 is 14 residues.

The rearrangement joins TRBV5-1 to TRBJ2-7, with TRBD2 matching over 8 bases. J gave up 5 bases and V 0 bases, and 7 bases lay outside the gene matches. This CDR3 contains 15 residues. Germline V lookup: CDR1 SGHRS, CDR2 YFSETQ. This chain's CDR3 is CASSLVVSGNNEQYF. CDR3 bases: TGCGCCAGCAGCTTGGTGGTTAGCGGGAATAACGAGCAGTACTTC.

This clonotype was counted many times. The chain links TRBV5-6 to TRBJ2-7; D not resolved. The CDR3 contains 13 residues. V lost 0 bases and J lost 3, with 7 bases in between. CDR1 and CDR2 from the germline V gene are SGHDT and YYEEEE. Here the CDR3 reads CASSLVGDYEQYF. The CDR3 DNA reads TGTGCCAGCAGCTTGGTGGGTGACTACGAGCAGTACTTC.